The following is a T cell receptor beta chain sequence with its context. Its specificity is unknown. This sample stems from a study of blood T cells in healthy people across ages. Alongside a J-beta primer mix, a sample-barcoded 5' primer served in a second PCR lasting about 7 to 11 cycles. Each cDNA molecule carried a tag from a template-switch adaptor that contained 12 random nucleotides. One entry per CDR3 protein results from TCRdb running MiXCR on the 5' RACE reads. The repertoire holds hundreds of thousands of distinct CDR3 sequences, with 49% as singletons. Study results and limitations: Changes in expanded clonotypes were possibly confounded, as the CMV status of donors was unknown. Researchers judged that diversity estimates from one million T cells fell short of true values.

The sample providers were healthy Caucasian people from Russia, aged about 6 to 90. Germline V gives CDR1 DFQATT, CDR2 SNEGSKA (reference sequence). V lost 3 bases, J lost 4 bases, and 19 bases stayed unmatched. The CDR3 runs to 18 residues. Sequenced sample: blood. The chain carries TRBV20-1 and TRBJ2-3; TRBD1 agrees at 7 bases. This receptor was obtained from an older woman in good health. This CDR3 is CSARESWWGQKRPDTQYF. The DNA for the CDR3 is TGCAGTGCTAGGGAGTCTTGGTGGGGACAGAAACGGCCAGATACGCAGTATTTT.